A selection of T cell receptor beta chains follows, all from one sample in a study of blood T cell repertoires in COVID-19. Produced via immunoSEQ multiplex PCR; TCRdb's table is partial and in-frame only. The repertoire holds some 150,000 clones, with just under 90% as singletons. The sequenced sample consisted of peripheral blood. The receptors come from a woman aged 40-49 years with acute or convalescent COVID-19. The CDR3 runs from the conserved cysteine through the conserved F or W. The D gene is left open where the match is weak. Expanded clones are given a class, and other clones once, few, many or no size at all.

v_call,j_call,d_call,clone_size,cdr3_aa,cdr3_nt
TRBV18,TRBJ1-2,NA,NA,CASSMDEDYGYTF,TGTGCCAGCTCCATGGATGAGGACTATGGCTACACCTTC
TRBV3-1/TRBV3-2,TRBJ2-5,TRBD2,NA,CASSQEGSGGARETQYF,TGTGCCAGCAGCCAAGAGGGTAGCGGGGGGGCGAGAGAGACCCAGTACTTC
TRBV9,TRBJ2-7,TRBD2,NA,CASSRGASGTYEQYF,TGTGCCAGCAGCAGAGGGGCTAGCGGGACCTACGAGCAGTACTTC
TRBV6-1,TRBJ2-3,TRBD2,NA,CASSEGGLAATDTQYF,TGTGCCAGCAGTGAAGGGGGACTAGCGGCTACAGATACGCAGTATTTT
TRBV27,TRBJ2-5,NA,NA,CASSVTGFQETQYF,TGTGCCAGCAGTGTAACAGGGTTCCAAGAGACCCAGTACTTC
TRBV19,TRBJ1-3,NA,NA,CASSIRGGNTIYF,TGTGCCAGTAGTATAAGGGGAGGAAACACCATATATTTT
TRBV2,TRBJ2-2,TRBD2,NA,CASSGLAGGPGELFF,TGTGCCAGCAGTGGGCTAGCGGGGGGGCCCGGGGAGCTGTTTTTT
TRBV5-6,TRBJ2-7,NA,NA,CASSNQGNYEQYF,TGTGCCAGCAGCAATCAGGGGAACTACGAGCAGTACTTC
TRBV21-1,TRBJ2-7,NA,NA,CASSKQKGRREQYF,TGTGCCAGCAGTAAGCAAAAGGGGAGGAGGGAGCAGTACTTC
TRBV11-2,TRBJ1-6,TRBD1,NA,CASSSDRPPSPLHF,TGTGCCAGCAGCTCGGACAGGCCTCCGTCACCCCTCCACTTT
TRBV6-2/TRBV6-3,TRBJ1-1,NA,few,CASTPGRGVGNTEAFF,TGTGCCAGCACCCCGGGGAGGGGCGTAGGGAACACTGAAGCTTTCTTT
TRBV11-2,TRBJ2-2,NA,NA,CASRQGQHTGELFF,TGTGCCAGCAGGCAAGGACAGCACACCGGGGAGCTGTTTTTT
TRBV7-2,TRBJ2-5,NA,NA,CASSSLTETQYF,TGTGCCAGCAGCTCCCTAACTGAGACCCAGTACTTC
TRBV15,TRBJ1-4,NA,NA,CATSREGRNEKLFF,TGTGCCACCAGCAGAGAAGGGAGGAATGAAAAACTGTTTTTT
TRBV5-1,TRBJ2-3,NA,NA,CASSLGGPDTQYF,TGCGCCAGCAGCTTGGGTGGCCCAGATACGCAGTATTTT
TRBV10-3,TRBJ2-7,NA,NA,CAISESFGLSTYEQYF,TGTGCCATCAGTGAGTCCTTCGGACTTTCGACCTACGAGCAGTACTTC
TRBV9,TRBJ1-2,NA,NA,CASSVGSGGYGYTF,TGTGCCAGCAGCGTAGGATCGGGGGGTTATGGCTACACCTTC
TRBV2,TRBJ2-1,TRBD2,NA,CASSALAGEGDEQFF,TGTGCCAGCAGTGCACTAGCGGGGGAAGGCGATGAGCAGTTCTTC
TRBV19,TRBJ1-1,NA,NA,CASSLQGSTEAFF,TGTGCCAGTAGTCTGCAGGGGAGCACTGAAGCTTTCTTT
TRBV9,TRBJ1-3,NA,few,CASSVVSSGNTIYF,TGTGCCAGCAGCGTAGTTAGCTCTGGAAACACCATATATTTT
TRBV18,TRBJ2-1,TRBD2,once,CASSQRLAGATNEQFF,TGTGCCAGCTCCCAACGACTAGCGGGGGCAACCAATGAGCAGTTCTTC
TRBV7-2,TRBJ2-2,TRBD2,NA,CASSLKRELFGELFF,TGTGCCAGCAGCCTGAAGCGGGAGCTTTTCGGGGAGCTGTTTTTT
TRBV6-5,TRBJ1-2,NA,NA,CASSPRGTNYGYTF,TGTGCCAGCAGCCCAAGGGGGACCAACTATGGCTACACCTTC
TRBV27,TRBJ2-3,TRBD2,once,CASSSGGLAGAVTQYF,TGTGCCAGCAGTTCTGGGGGACTAGCGGGAGCGGTTACGCAGTATTTT
TRBV9,TRBJ2-2,NA,NA,CASSPRTGDRNTGELFF,TGTGCCAGCAGCCCAAGAACGGGAGATAGAAACACCGGGGAGCTGTTTTTT
TRBV25-1,TRBJ2-1,TRBD2,NA,CASSQTGRYEQFF,TGTGCCAGCAGTCAAACCGGGAGGTATGAGCAGTTCTTC
TRBV9,TRBJ2-3,NA,NA,CASSVAREGGTDTQYF,TGTGCCAGCAGCGTAGCTCGAGAGGGAGGCACAGATACGCAGTATTTT
TRBV20-1,TRBJ2-3,NA,NA,CSAAGTDTQYF,TGCAGTGCCGCAGGAACAGATACGCAGTATTTT
TRBV24-1,TRBJ2-3,NA,NA,CATSPQGKKDTQYF,TGTGCCACCAGCCCCCAGGGGAAGAAAGATACGCAGTATTTT
TRBV7-3,TRBJ1-5,NA,NA,CASSLRTLNQPQHF,TGTGCCAGCAGCTTAAGGACACTCAATCAGCCCCAGCATTTT
TRBV3-1/TRBV3-2,TRBJ1-6,NA,few,CASSPGDNSPLHF,TGTGCCAGCAGCCCCGGGGATAATTCACCCCTCCACTTT
TRBV7-9,TRBJ1-2,NA,NA,CASSLQANYGYTF,TGTGCCAGCAGCTTACAGGCCAACTATGGCTACACCTTC
TRBV7-8,TRBJ1-6,TRBD1,NA,CASSQTGERISYNSPLHF,TGTGCCAGCAGCCAGACAGGGGAACGGATCTCCTATAATTCACCCCTCCACTTT
TRBV7-2,TRBJ1-2,NA,few,CASSPDRNRGYTF,TGTGCCAGCAGCCCTGACAGGAATCGTGGCTACACCTTC
TRBV24-1,TRBJ1-2,NA,NA,CATSDFKSNYGYTF,TGTGCCACCAGTGATTTCAAGAGTAACTATGGCTACACCTTC
TRBV30,TRBJ1-5,TRBD1,NA,CAWGEGAGQPQHF,TGTGCCTGGGGGGAGGGGGCAGGGCAGCCCCAGCATTTT
TRBV3-1/TRBV3-2,TRBJ1-6,TRBD1,NA,CASSPGQPNSPLHF,TGTGCCAGCAGCCCGGGACAGCCAAATTCACCCCTCCACTTT
TRBV15,TRBJ2-6,TRBD2,once,CATTLAGRGANVLTF,TGTGCCACCACCCTAGCGGGTAGGGGGGCCAACGTCCTGACTTTC
TRBV2,TRBJ1-2,TRBD1,NA,CASSYRTGNYGYTF,TGTGCCAGCAGTTACAGGACAGGGAACTATGGCTACACCTTC
TRBV7-8,TRBJ1-2,NA,NA,CASSLYPGVYGYTF,TGTGCCAGCAGCTTATATCCAGGGGTCTATGGCTACACCTTC
TRBV3-1/TRBV3-2,TRBJ1-1,NA,NA,CASSQDSGRNTEAFF,TGTGCCAGCAGCCAAGATTCGGGGAGGAACACTGAAGCTTTCTTT
TRBV11-2,TRBJ1-1,NA,NA,CASSLVGQPNTEAFF,TGTGCCAGCAGCTTAGTAGGACAACCGAACACTGAAGCTTTCTTT
TRBV6-6,TRBJ1-5,TRBD1,NA,CASSFDRVNQPQHF,TGTGCCAGCAGTTTTGACAGGGTTAATCAGCCCCAGCATTTT
TRBV27,TRBJ1-2,TRBD1,NA,CASSINTGQFLNGYTF,TGTGCCAGCAGTATTAACACGGGACAGTTCCTTAATGGCTACACCTTC
TRBV13,TRBJ1-3,NA,few,CASSLVGTGNTIYF,TGTGCCAGCAGCTTAGTCGGGACTGGAAACACCATATATTTT
TRBV19,TRBJ1-2,TRBD1,NA,CASSIDLTGGDGYTF,TGTGCCAGTAGTATAGACCTTACAGGGGGCGATGGCTACACCTTC
TRBV7-2,TRBJ1-3,NA,NA,CASSLDVLRSSSGNTIYF,TGTGCCAGCAGCTTAGATGTTTTGAGGTCCAGCTCTGGAAACACCATATATTTT
TRBV20-1,TRBJ2-1,TRBD2,NA,CSASKREGLDEQFF,TGCAGTGCTAGTAAGCGGGAGGGCCTGGATGAGCAGTTCTTC
TRBV6-5,TRBJ1-1,NA,NA,CASSYGGQPMNTEAFF,TGTGCCAGCAGTTATGGGGGCCAGCCTATGAACACTGAAGCTTTCTTT
TRBV11-2,TRBJ1-2,TRBD1,few,CASRPTYEQGRLGYTF,TGTGCCAGCAGACCAACGTATGAACAGGGGAGGTTAGGCTACACCTTC
TRBV28,TRBJ2-6,NA,NA,CASSFDRLVSPGANVLTF,TGTGCCAGCAGTTTTGACAGGTTGGTTAGTCCTGGGGCCAACGTCCTGACTTTC
TRBV15,TRBJ2-1,NA,once,CATSSFGSGDEQFF,TGTGCCACCAGCAGTTTCGGGTCCGGCGATGAGCAGTTCTTC
TRBV4-1,TRBJ2-3,TRBD2,NA,CASSRLTSGGDEDTQYF,TGCGCCAGCAGCAGATTAACTAGCGGGGGGGACGAAGATACGCAGTATTTT